The next 17 T cell receptor beta chains were all read from a single sample in a study of T cell clones after liver transplantation. Clones were read by immunoSEQ multiplex PCR, and TCRdb kept only the in-frame ones, dropping some. The profile shows roughly 74,000 clones, about four fifths of them singletons. The sequencing here drew on CD4+ T cells from blood, taken before liver transplant. All receptors come from a human donor who received a liver transplant.

The gene calls are TRBV5-1 and TRBJ2-5; D assignment may be TRBD1 or TRBD2 (5 bases each). Germline loops: CDR1 SGHRS, CDR2 YFSETQ. The CDR3 has 15 amino acids. With 4 bases removed from V and 2 bases from J, the gap between germline ends came to 15 bases. CDR3 sequence reads: CASSAIPGRQETQYF. CDR3 bases: TGCGCCAGCAGCGCCATACCGGGACGGCAAGAGACCCAGTACTTC. Together with reference TRBV5-1 and TRBJ2-5, the CDR3 gives the full variable domain: KAGVTQTPRYLIKTRGQQVTLSCSPISGHRSVSWYQQTPGQGLQFLFEYFSETQRNKGNFPGRFSGRQFSNSRSEMNVSTLELGDSALYLCASSAIPGRQETQYFGPGTRLLVL.

This clone was found once. The chain carries TRBV5-6 and TRBJ2-7, with 10 bases aligning to TRBD2. This CDR3 is built from 15 residues. CDR1 is SGHDT and CDR2 is YYEEEE in the germline V gene. The V segment lost 4 bases and the J segment 8 bases; nucleotides outside the gene matches: 12. The DNA for the CDR3 is TGTGCCAGCAGCACGCCATACACTAGCGGGATCCAGCAGTACTTC. Translation gives CASSTPYTSGIQQYF.

The chain carries TRBV6-9 and TRBJ2-5; unclear D gene. V was pared by 4 bases and J by 1 base, with 10 bases between. CDR3 length: 14 residues. The germline V gene encodes CDR1 MNHGY and CDR2 SVAAGI. The CDR3 region has the DNA TGTGCCAGCAGTTTTCCGACGGTCCAAGAGACCCAGTACTTC. It yields the protein CASSFPTVQETQYF.

The J gene is TRBJ1-2, the V gene TRBV4-1; D is undetermined. Germline assignment: CDR1 MGHRA and CDR2 YSYEKL. The CDR3 totals 14 residues. Trimming cost V 3 bases and J 4 bases, with 12 bases left between them. The CDR3 DNA reads as TGCGCCAGCAGCCAGTCCGACGGCCGCTATGGCTACACCTTC. Translation: CASSQSDGRYGYTF.

The chain uses TRBV28 and TRBJ1-2; D is uncertain. CDR3 size: 15 residues. V dropped 5 bases and J dropped 4 bases, with 17 bases sitting between them. Germline V lookup: CDR1 MDHEN, CDR2 SYDVKM. The CDR3 nucleotides are TGTGCCAGCAGTCCTGACTTGAGGGTTTCCTATGGCTACACCTTC. Translating it yields CASSPDLRVSYGYTF.

The V call is TRBV27, the J call TRBJ1-2, with 8 bases identical to TRBD1. The CDR3 covers 16 residues. J gave up 4 bases and V 3 bases, and 10 bases lay outside the gene matches. Germline V gene lookup returns CDR1 MNHEY and CDR2 SMNVEV (reference sequence). This CDR3 reads CASSFVGRGRGYGYTF. CDR3 nucleotide sequence: TGTGCCAGCAGTTTCGTTGGCAGGGGGCGCGGCTATGGCTACACCTTC.

The chain has TRBV5-6 and TRBJ2-5; D is possibly TRBD2 (5 bases). The CDR3 consists of 15 residues. CDR1 and CDR2 from the germline V gene are SGHDT and YYEEEE. Trimming stripped 4 bases from V and 4 bases from J, with 17 bases between. As DNA, the CDR3 is TGTGCCAGCAGCCTCTATGGGAGAGTCAGAGAGACCCAGTACTTC. Residues: CASSLYGRVRETQYF.

V usage is TRBV5-6 and J usage is TRBJ1-1; D is unclear. The CDR3 consists of 14 residues. Germline CDR1 is SGHDT and CDR2 is YYEEEE. Trimming removed 3 bases from V and 0 bases from J, with 9 bases in between. This CDR3 is CASSSRRLNTEAFF. CDR3 in DNA: TGTGCCAGCAGCTCTCGACGGCTGAACACTGAAGCTTTCTTT.

J is TRBJ2-7 and V is TRBV4-3; D remains unclear. The CDR3 spans 14 residues. Deletions cut 0 bases from V and 9 bases from J, with 15 bases between. Germline assignment: CDR1 LGHNA and CDR2 YSLEER. This chain's CDR3 is CASSQDTLTPGQYF. The CDR3 region has the DNA TGCGCCAGCAGCCAAGATACACTAACACCCGGGCAGTACTTC.

This rearrangement joins TRBV2 to TRBJ1-4; D possibly corresponds to TRBD1 (6 bases). Trimming left V 2 bases short and J 8 bases short, with 15 bases between. Germline V gives CDR1 SNHLY, CDR2 FYNNEI. The CDR3 extends over 15 amino acids. CDR3 in DNA: TGTGCCAGCAGTGAAATATCGGGGGGCTACGAAAAACTGTTTTTT. It translates to CASSEISGGYEKLFF.

The J gene is TRBJ2-7, the V gene TRBV5-6; D gene ambiguous. The ends were cut back, 4 bases at V and 2 bases at J, with 16 bases in the middle. From germline, CDR1 is SGHDT and CDR2 YYEEEE. CDR3 length equals 15 residues. CDR3 region: CASSLRRVATYEQYF. The CDR3 bases are TGTGCCAGCAGCCTGAGGCGTGTAGCAACCTACGAGCAGTACTTC.

The chain uses TRBV6-1 and TRBJ1-1; D gene unclear. Trimming left V 2 bases short and J 4 bases short, with 8 bases between. Germline V lookup: CDR1 MNHNS, CDR2 SASEGT. The CDR3 loop spans 13 amino acids. The CDR3 is CASSELGSTEAFF. DNA of the CDR3: TGTGCCAGCAGTGAATTAGGCAGCACTGAAGCTTTCTTT.

This chain connects TRBV5-1 to TRBJ1-3; no definite D call. V was shortened by 4 bases and J by 4 bases, with 9 bases between the two germline ends. Looked up from germline, CDR1 is SGHRS and CDR2 is YFSETQ. This CDR3 region has 13 residues. CDR3: CASSSVGGNTIYF. In DNA, the CDR3 is TGCGCCAGCAGCAGTGTCGGCGGAAACACCATATATTTT.

The chain employs TRBV6-6 and TRBJ2-7; D gene unclear. CDR1 MNHNY and CDR2 SVGAGI come from the germline V gene (reference sequence). The CDR3 consists of 14 residues. The ends were cut back, 7 bases at V and 4 bases at J, with 17 bases in the middle. CDR3 coding DNA: TGTGCCAGCACCAACGAAGCAGAAATATACGAGCAGTACTTC. Residues: CASTNEAEIYEQYF.

This clone was found a few times. This chain links TRBV28 with TRBJ2-7; the D gene is possibly TRBD1 (6 bases). Trimming left V 3 bases short and J 4 bases short, with 16 bases between. Germline V gives CDR1 MDHEN, CDR2 SYDVKM. This CDR3 has 15 amino acids. CDR3 nucleotides: TGTGCCAGCAGTTTGGAAGGTACAGGGATGTACGAGCAGTACTTC. Its translation: CASSLEGTGMYEQYF.

This clone was picked up one time. The V call is TRBV7-8, the J call TRBJ2-6; 7 nucleotides agree with TRBD2. The V and J ends lost 5 bases and 4 bases, in that order; junction bases with no gene match: 11. The CDR3 totals 17 residues. Germline values: CDR1 SGHVS, CDR2 FQNEAQ. CDR3 region: CASSGAWGGSGANVLTF. As DNA, the CDR3 is TGTGCCAGCAGCGGCGCCTGGGGGGGATCCGGGGCCAACGTCCTGACTTTC.

This chain joins TRBV29-1 and TRBJ2-1; 9 bases are a match to TRBD2. CDR3 size: 16 residues. Per germline, CDR1 SQVTM and CDR2 ANQGSEA. V trimming: 4 bases; J trimming: 2 bases; junction bases outside the gene matches: 9. This CDR3 reads CSVVGMAGGPYNEQFF. CDR3 DNA sequence: TGCAGCGTTGTTGGTATGGCGGGAGGGCCCTACAATGAGCAGTTCTTC.